This TCR beta chain appears in the sequencing data of a study of beta chain features in type 1 diabetes. Study overall: Age, gender and cell yields were alike across patients and healthy donors.

CD4+ cells of the naive, central memory, regulatory and stem cell-like memory types were sorted via CD45RO/CCR7/CD25/CD127/CD95/CD27. The CDR3 has 15 amino acids. The trim removed 5 bases at V and 4 bases at J, leaving 9 bases unmatched. Germline values: CDR1 SGHVS, CDR2 FQNEAQ. What was sequenced were expressed TCRB transcripts, since all of the isolated RNA had been reverse transcribed. Generated by immunoSEQ multiplex PCR, the TCRdb table keeps only in-frame clones and is missing some. This table holds around 21,000 clones, around 50% found once. The chain couples TRBV7-8 to TRBJ1-1, with 8 nucleotides matching TRBD1. The sequencing sample was made of stem cell memory CD4+ T cells from blood. The receptor's source is a young man in good health. CDR3 amino acids: CASSERTGRGTEAFF. The DNA for the CDR3 is TGTGCCAGCAGCGAGCGGACAGGGAGGGGCACTGAAGCTTTCTTT.